A single sample is the source of the 18 T cell receptor beta chains below, sequenced in a study of blood T cell repertoires in COVID-19 (dated by TCRdb to 2020 to 2021). The library was obtained by the immunoSEQ multiplex PCR assay. TCRdb carries this immuneACCESS record with in-frame sequences only. Its versions omit some clonotypes, under half of them owing to an unresolved V gene in the studies checked, with the rest unexplained. In this sample the table shows just over 650,000 clones, around 89% of which occur a single time. The ten top clones hold approximately 0.3% of the sample. Sequencing was performed on peripheral blood. The origin of the receptors is a woman aged 18-30 years with acute or convalescent COVID-19.

CDR3 nucleotide sequence: TGTGCCAGCACCACAAACCCGGACAGCGATCAGCCCCAGCATTTT. Encoded protein: CASTTNPDSDQPQHF. The chain has TRBV6-1 and TRBJ1-5, with a possible D match to TRBD1 (6 bases). The CDR3 length is 15 residues. Germline V lookup: CDR1 MNHNS, CDR2 SASEGT. With 7 bases removed from V and 5 bases from J, the gap between germline ends came to 18 bases.

The V gene is TRBV7-9, the J gene TRBJ2-7; TRBD2 matches at 8 bases. This CDR3 has 14 amino acids. V dropped 0 bases and J dropped 5; count of bases not matched to a gene: 3. Germline V lookup: CDR1 SEHNR, CDR2 FQNEAQ (reference sequence). CDR3 amino acids: CASSLARGDHEQYF. CDR3 nucleotide sequence: TGTGCCAGCAGCTTAGCGCGGGGGGACCACGAGCAGTACTTC.

The chain carries TRBV5-1 and TRBJ2-3, with 8 bases that match TRBD2. V shed 3 bases, J shed 2 bases, and the junction held 17 bases outside the gene matches. The length of the CDR3 is 19 residues. Germline assignment: CDR1 SGHRS and CDR2 YFSETQ. The CDR3 DNA reads TGCGCCAGCAGCTCGAGCGCCCAATCCCAGCGGGGGCCCACAGATACGCAGTATTTT. Its protein product is CASSSSAQSQRGPTDTQYF.

The CDR3 region is CASSLAAGVANYGYTF. In DNA, the CDR3 is TGTGCCAGCAGCTTGGCCGCGGGAGTAGCTAACTATGGCTACACCTTC. The chain uses TRBV5-4 and TRBJ1-2; no firm D call. Germline lookup yields CDR1 SGHNT and CDR2 YYREEE (reference sequence). The length of the CDR3 is 16 residues. Trimming took 0 bases from V and 0 from J, leaving 12 bases between them. The full variable domain, rest sourced from reference TRBV5-4 and TRBJ1-2, is ETGVTQSPTHLIKTRGQQVTLRCSSQSGHNTVSWYQQALGQGPQFIFQYYREEENGRGNFPPRFSGLQFPNYSSELNVNALELDDSALYLCASSLAAGVANYGYTFGSGTRLTVV.

This clone showed up just a few times. The chain carries TRBV5-5 and TRBJ1-1; D not resolved. Trimming took 2 bases from V and 1 from J, leaving 6 bases between them. Germline V gives CDR1 SGHKS, CDR2 YYEKEE (reference sequence). This CDR3 comprises 13 residues. The CDR3: CASSLQPNTEAFF. The CDR3 DNA is TGTGCCAGCAGCTTACAACCGAACACTGAAGCTTTCTTT.

J is TRBJ1-1 and V is TRBV7-2, with a weak D call TRBD1 (5 bases). The CDR3 runs 14 residues. V was cut by 2 bases and J by 4 bases, with 11 bases left in between. Germline lookup yields CDR1 SGHTA and CDR2 FQGNSA. The CDR3: CASSLWGVSTEAFF. CDR3 in DNA: TGTGCCAGCAGCTTATGGGGGGTTAGCACTGAAGCTTTCTTT.

This clone was counted once. This CDR3 reads CASSVAGGGYGYTF. The CDR3 DNA reads as TGTGCCAGCAGCGTCGCAGGGGGCGGTTATGGCTACACCTTC. The V call is TRBV7-8, the J call TRBJ1-2; TRBD1 matches at 8 bases. This CDR3 spans 14 amino acids. Germline CDR1 is SGHVS and CDR2 is FQNEAQ. Trimming took 5 bases from V and 5 from J; bases not matched to a gene: 7.

This chain joins TRBV29-1 and TRBJ1-2; TRBD1 matches at 9 bases. The J segment lost 6 bases and the V segment lost 4 bases, leaving 9 bases of the junction unmatched. Germline lookup yields CDR1 SQVTM and CDR2 ANQGSEA. CDR3 size: 14 residues. The CDR3: CSVGFTGGAHGYTF. CDR3 sequence (DNA): TGCAGCGTTGGGTTCACAGGGGGCGCTCATGGCTACACCTTC.

The chain is built from TRBV27 and TRBJ1-1; D ambiguous. The CDR3 loop spans 14 amino acids. Germline V gene sequence: CDR1 MNHEY, CDR2 SMNVEV (reference sequence). V gave up 5 bases and J gave up 0 bases, with 10 bases separating them. The CDR3 here is CASSPFRVNTEAFF. In DNA, the CDR3 is TGTGCCAGCAGTCCATTCCGGGTGAACACTGAAGCTTTCTTT.

The rearrangement uses TRBV27 and TRBJ1-2; 12 nucleotides align to TRBD1. The CDR3 is 14 amino acids. Germline lookup yields CDR1 MNHEY and CDR2 SMNVEV (reference sequence). V lost 10 bases, J lost 4 bases, and 7 bases stayed unmatched. The CDR3 loop is CATRGTGGSYGYTF. The CDR3 DNA reads TGTGCCACCCGGGGGACAGGGGGCAGCTATGGCTACACCTTC.

This clone was detected only a few times. The rearrangement links TRBV5-1 to TRBJ2-1; 13 bases match TRBD2. The CDR3 loop spans 14 amino acids. Germline values: CDR1 SGHRS, CDR2 YFSETQ. Trimming cost V 3 bases and J 12 bases; bases outside gene matches: 6. The DNA of the CDR3 is TGCGCCAGCAGCTCTGGACTAGCGGGGGAGGTGCAGTTCTTC. It specifies CASSSGLAGEVQFF.

Points on this clone: The sample has other DNA sequences that encode this CDR3 too. The chain carries TRBV29-1 and TRBJ2-4, with D perhaps matching TRBD2 (6 bases). CDR1 and CDR2 (germline): SQVTM, ANQGSEA. V shed 0 bases and J shed 6 bases, with 6 bases lying between them. The CDR3 loop spans 12 amino acids. The CDR3 nucleotides read TGCAGCGTTGAAGACGGGGGAAACATTCAGTACTTC. This translates into CSVEDGGNIQYF.

This chain joins TRBV9 and TRBJ1-4; D uncertain. Germline V gene data show CDR1 as SGDLS and CDR2 as YYNGEE. This CDR3 comprises 13 residues. V was shortened by 3 bases and J by 8 bases, with 11 bases between the two germline ends. This chain's CDR3 is CASSAPVGEKLFF. The CDR3 DNA is TGTGCCAGCAGCGCCCCGGTCGGGGAAAAACTGTTTTTT.

This chain connects TRBV5-1 to TRBJ1-4; 7 bases line up with TRBD1. V was pared by 4 bases and J by 5 bases, with 8 bases of the junction left unmatched. The V gene's germline CDR1 is SGHRS and CDR2 YFSETQ. The CDR3 sequence is 15 residues long. The CDR3 sequence: CASSLGQPRNEKLFF. CDR3 nucleotide sequence: TGCGCCAGCAGCCTGGGACAGCCCAGAAATGAAAAACTGTTTTTT.

This chain joins TRBV3-1 (or the pseudogene TRBV3-2) and TRBJ1-2; a weak D match, TRBD1 (6 bases). The CDR3 is 13 residues long. In germline, CDR1 is LGHDT, CDR2 YNNKEL (reference sequence). V lost 4 bases, J lost 3 bases, and 9 bases lay in between. CDR3 in DNA: TGTGCCAGCAGCCGGACAGTGTACTATGGCTACACCTTC. This gives the protein CASSRTVYYGYTF.

The chain recombines TRBV5-4 with TRBJ1-1; maybe TRBD1 (5 bases). Germline V gene sequence: CDR1 SGHNT, CDR2 YYREEE (reference sequence). The germline V and J ends were trimmed by 0 bases and 3 bases, with 12 bases remaining between them. CDR3 length: 15 amino acids. The CDR3 sequence: CASSLDPRADTEAFF. For the CDR3, the DNA is TGTGCCAGCAGCTTGGACCCCAGGGCGGACACTGAAGCTTTCTTT.

The chain is built from TRBV7-9 and TRBJ2-1, with TRBD2 matching over 9 bases. This CDR3 region has 15 residues. Germline assignment: CDR1 SEHNR and CDR2 FQNEAQ (reference sequence). V lost 5 bases, J lost 4 bases, and 6 bases stayed unmatched. The CDR3 protein is CASSQPSGGYNEQFF. The CDR3 nucleotides read TGTGCCAGCAGCCAGCCCAGCGGGGGGTACAATGAGCAGTTCTTC.

CDR3 DNA sequence: TGTGCCAGCAGCAAAGGGTGGACAGGGAACATGAACACTGAAGCTTTCTTT. As protein: CASSKGWTGNMNTEAFF. This chain joins TRBV21-1 and TRBJ1-1; the table's D call, TRBD1, has no DNA check behind it. TRBV21-1 is labeled a pseudogene. The CDR3 loop spans 17 amino acids.